These 3 T cell receptor beta chains were sequenced from one sample in a study of T cell responses to AZD1222 COVID-19 vaccine. The protocol was immunoSEQ multiplex PCR, while the TCRdb copy is restricted to in-frame clones and leaves out a portion. The sample shows around 120,000 clones, roughly 90% of them seen only once. This material consisted of peripheral blood, taken on day 0 of AZD1222 vaccination. These TCRs come from an adult in good health.

The rearrangement joins TRBV3-1 (or the pseudogene TRBV3-2) to TRBJ1-5, with D hard to call. The CDR3 has 17 residues. From germline, CDR1 is LGHDT and CDR2 YNNKEL (reference sequence). V dropped 1 base and J dropped 5 bases, with 18 bases sitting between them. Here the CDR3 DNA reads TGTGCCAGCAGCCAAGGGTCGTTAGGACTACGAGATCAGCCCCAGCATTTT. This encodes CASSQGSLGLRDQPQHF.

This clone showed up just once. V and J are TRBV28 and TRBJ1-2; possible D gene TRBD1, 5 bases. CDR1 is MDHEN, CDR2 SYDVKM, per germline. With 8 bases removed from V and 3 bases from J, the gap between germline ends came to 10 bases. This CDR3 region has 12 residues. CDR3 protein: CASVGGDYGYTF. DNA for the CDR3: TGTGCCAGCGTTGGAGGGGACTATGGCTACACCTTC.

The chain recombines TRBV6-5 with TRBJ1-1; 8 nucleotides agree with TRBD1. The CDR3 runs to 14 residues. Germline V gene lookup returns CDR1 MNHEY and CDR2 SVGAGI. V lost 2 bases and J lost 4; bases outside the gene matches: 3. CDR3 amino acids: CASSYRQGFTEAFF. In nucleotides, the CDR3 is TGTGCCAGCAGTTACAGACAGGGGTTCACTGAAGCTTTCTTT.